What follows is one T cell receptor beta chain and its context. Its antigen is still unknown. Sequencing was performed with immunoSEQ multiplex PCR; in TCRdb, only in-frame clones are kept and a portion is missing. This sample has 5,500 to 8,000 clones, with around 83% found just once. The entry originates in a study of T cell repertoires in ileal Crohn's disease. Study information: TCRB immunosequencing input was five hundred nanograms of biopsy DNA per sample. Study-level findings and limits: Clonality above 26.8% at surgery always came with endoscopic recurrence.

Regarding time point: inflamed ileum from the surgical specimen. CDR3 size: 14 residues. V shed 8 bases and J shed 0 bases, with 11 bases lying between them. Germline CDR1 is SGHRS and CDR2 is YFSETQ. V and J are TRBV5-1 and TRBJ1-4; no firm D call. The receptor was isolated from an adult with Crohn's disease. Source material: ileal tissue. Here the CDR3 DNA reads TGCGCCAGTGGCTTCCGCTCAACTAATGAAAAACTGTTTTTT. Translating it yields CASGFRSTNEKLFF.